Described below is a single TCR beta chain sequence and its context. This record comes from a study of OX40 agonist ivuxolimab in advanced cancers. Turning to the study itself: Patients received ivuxolimab, an intravenous treatment, every 2 weeks at 0.01 to 10 mg/kg. Dose-escalation subjects each had hepatocellular carcinoma, melanoma, renal cell or head and neck cancer. A mean age of 60 years, range about 20 to 90, was recorded, and approximately 79% were male.

Libraries were prepared by immunoSEQ multiplex PCR; TCRdb keeps only in-frame clonotypes and omits some of them. This table holds about 120,000 clones, around 93% found once. This TCR derives from an adult with an advanced solid tumor such as melanoma, head and neck, liver or kidney cancer. This specimen consisted of CD4+ or CD8+ T cells sorted from blood, obtained in a trial of the OX40 agonist ivuxolimab.

The CDR3 DNA reads TGTGCCAGCAGCTACAGGGGGCCGGCAACTAATGAAAAACTGTTTTTT. It encodes CASSYRGPATNEKLFF. The chain uses TRBV28 and TRBJ1-4; 9 nucleotides line up with TRBD1. CDR3 size: 16 residues. Per the germline V gene, CDR1 is MDHEN and CDR2 is SYDVKM. With 6 bases clipped from V and 0 bases from J, the junction kept 5 bases outside the gene matches.